This T cell receptor (beta chain) was observed in a study of T cell responses to AZD1222 COVID-19 vaccine. Study-wide results and limits: Reportedly, nearly half the spike-specific TCRs target unmutated variant regions. Without day 14 samples, only post-peak T cell repertoires were studied.

Generated by immunoSEQ multiplex PCR, the TCRdb table keeps only in-frame clones and is missing some. The profile shows roughly 150,000 clones, around 88% of them singletons. With regard to this clone: Its antigen is as yet unknown.

This TCR derives from an adult in good health. The starting material was peripheral blood, obtained on day 0 of AZD1222 vaccination.

The CDR3 DNA is TGCAGCGTCTATGAGTACACTGAAGCTTTCTTT. As protein: CSVYEYTEAFF. This rearrangement joins TRBV29-1 to TRBJ1-1; D ambiguous. From germline, CDR1 is SQVTM and CDR2 ANQGSEA. The CDR3 loop spans 11 amino acids. Trimming pared 6 bases from V and 3 bases from J, leaving 8 bases between.